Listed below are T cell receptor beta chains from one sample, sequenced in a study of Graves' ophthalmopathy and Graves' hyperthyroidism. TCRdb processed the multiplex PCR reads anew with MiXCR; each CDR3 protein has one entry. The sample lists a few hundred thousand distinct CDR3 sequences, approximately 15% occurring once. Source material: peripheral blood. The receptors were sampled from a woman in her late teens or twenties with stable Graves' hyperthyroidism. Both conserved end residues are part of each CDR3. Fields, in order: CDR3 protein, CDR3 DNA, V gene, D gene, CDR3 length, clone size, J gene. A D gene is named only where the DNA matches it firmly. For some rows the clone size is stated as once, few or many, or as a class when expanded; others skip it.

CDR3 protein: CASSVTGSGGYTF
CDR3 DNA: TGTGCCAGCAGCGTCACAGGGTCTGGTGGCTACACCTTC
V gene: TRBV9
D gene: -
CDR3 length: 13
clone size: many
J gene: TRBJ1-2

CDR3 protein: CASSPQGAGQFYEQYF
CDR3 DNA: TGTGCCAGCTCACCCCAAGGGGCCGGACAGTTCTACGAGCAGTACTTC
V gene: TRBV18
D gene: -
CDR3 length: 16
clone size: many
J gene: TRBJ2-7

CDR3 protein: CASSQGWGNSQETQYF
CDR3 DNA: TGTGCCAGCAGTCAGGGGTGGGGCAATTCACAAGAGACCCAGTACTTC
V gene: TRBV12-3/TRBV12-4
D gene: -
CDR3 length: 16
clone size: -
J gene: TRBJ2-5

CDR3 protein: CASSYSGQGDGYTF
CDR3 DNA: TGTGCCAGCAGTTACTCGGGACAGGGGGACGGCTACACCTTC
V gene: TRBV6-5
D gene: TRBD1
CDR3 length: 14
clone size: many
J gene: TRBJ1-2

CDR3 protein: CSASDGTGGQPQHF
CDR3 DNA: TGCAGTGCTAGCGACGGGACAGGGGGTCAGCCCCAGCATTTT
V gene: TRBV20-1
D gene: TRBD1
CDR3 length: 14
clone size: few
J gene: TRBJ1-5

CDR3 protein: CSVGRDGNQPQHF
CDR3 DNA: TGCAGCGTTGGGAGGGATGGCAATCAGCCCCAGCATTTT
V gene: TRBV29-1
D gene: -
CDR3 length: 13
clone size: many
J gene: TRBJ1-5

CDR3 protein: CASSQKRPRGQGGVYSNQPQHF
CDR3 DNA: TGCGCCAGCAGCCAAAAAAGACCCAGAGGACAGGGGGGTGTTTATAGCAATCAGCCCCAGCATTTT
V gene: TRBV5-1
D gene: TRBD1
CDR3 length: 22
clone size: few
J gene: TRBJ1-5

CDR3 protein: CASLGGHEQYF
CDR3 DNA: TGTGCCAGCCTCGGGGGGCACGAGCAGTACTTC
V gene: TRBV6-1
D gene: -
CDR3 length: 11
clone size: -
J gene: TRBJ2-7

CDR3 protein: CASSLALRTGVLNSPLHF
CDR3 DNA: TGCGCCAGCAGCTTGGCATTACGGACAGGGGTCTTGAATTCACCCCTCCACTTT
V gene: TRBV4-1
D gene: TRBD1
CDR3 length: 18
clone size: many
J gene: TRBJ1-6

CDR3 protein: CASSTGANTEAFF
CDR3 DNA: TGTGCCAGTAGTACGGGGGCGAACACTGAAGCTTTCTTT
V gene: TRBV19
D gene: -
CDR3 length: 13
clone size: many
J gene: TRBJ1-1

CDR3 protein: CALKGAVNGANVLTF
CDR3 DNA: TGTGCCTTAAAAGGGGCAGTGAACGGGGCCAACGTCCTGACTTTC
V gene: TRBV11-2
D gene: -
CDR3 length: 15
clone size: many
J gene: TRBJ2-6

CDR3 protein: CASSADRTQETQYF
CDR3 DNA: TGTGCCAGCAGCGCCGACAGAACGCAAGAGACCCAGTACTTC
V gene: TRBV7-2
D gene: -
CDR3 length: 14
clone size: many
J gene: TRBJ2-5

CDR3 protein: CASSYDRGETQYF
CDR3 DNA: TGTGCCAGCAGCTATGACAGGGGAGAGACCCAGTACTTC
V gene: TRBV7-2
D gene: TRBD1
CDR3 length: 13
clone size: -
J gene: TRBJ2-5

CDR3 protein: CSASPPQARETQYF
CDR3 DNA: TGCAGTGCTAGCCCCCCCCAGGCTAGAGAGACCCAGTACTTC
V gene: TRBV20-1
D gene: -
CDR3 length: 14
clone size: few
J gene: TRBJ2-5

CDR3 protein: CAKGKGRSRGYTF
CDR3 DNA: TGTGCCAAAGGGAAGGGGCGTTCGAGAGGCTACACCTTC
V gene: TRBV3-1
D gene: -
CDR3 length: 13
clone size: -
J gene: TRBJ1-2

CDR3 protein: CASSYSGQGGYEQYF
CDR3 DNA: TGTGCCAGCAGTTACTCGGGACAGGGAGGGTACGAGCAGTACTTC
V gene: TRBV6-5
D gene: TRBD1
CDR3 length: 15
clone size: many
J gene: TRBJ2-7

CDR3 protein: CASSSDMGNTEAFF
CDR3 DNA: TGTGCCAGCAGCTCGGACATGGGGAACACTGAAGCTTTCTTT
V gene: TRBV7-2
D gene: -
CDR3 length: 14
clone size: many
J gene: TRBJ1-1